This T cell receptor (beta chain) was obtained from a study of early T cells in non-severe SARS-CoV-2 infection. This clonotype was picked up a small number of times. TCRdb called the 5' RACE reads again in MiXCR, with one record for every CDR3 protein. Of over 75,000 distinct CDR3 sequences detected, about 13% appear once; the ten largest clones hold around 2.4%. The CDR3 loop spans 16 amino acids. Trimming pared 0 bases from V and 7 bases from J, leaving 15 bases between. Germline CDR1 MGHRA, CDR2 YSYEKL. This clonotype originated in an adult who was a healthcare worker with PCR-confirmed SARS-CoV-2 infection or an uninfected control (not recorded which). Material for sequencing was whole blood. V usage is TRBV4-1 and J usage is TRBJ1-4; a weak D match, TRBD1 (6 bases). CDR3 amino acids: CASSQDGTHRGEKLFF. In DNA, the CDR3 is TGCGCCAGCAGCCAAGACGGGACACACAGAGGTGAAAAACTGTTTTTT.